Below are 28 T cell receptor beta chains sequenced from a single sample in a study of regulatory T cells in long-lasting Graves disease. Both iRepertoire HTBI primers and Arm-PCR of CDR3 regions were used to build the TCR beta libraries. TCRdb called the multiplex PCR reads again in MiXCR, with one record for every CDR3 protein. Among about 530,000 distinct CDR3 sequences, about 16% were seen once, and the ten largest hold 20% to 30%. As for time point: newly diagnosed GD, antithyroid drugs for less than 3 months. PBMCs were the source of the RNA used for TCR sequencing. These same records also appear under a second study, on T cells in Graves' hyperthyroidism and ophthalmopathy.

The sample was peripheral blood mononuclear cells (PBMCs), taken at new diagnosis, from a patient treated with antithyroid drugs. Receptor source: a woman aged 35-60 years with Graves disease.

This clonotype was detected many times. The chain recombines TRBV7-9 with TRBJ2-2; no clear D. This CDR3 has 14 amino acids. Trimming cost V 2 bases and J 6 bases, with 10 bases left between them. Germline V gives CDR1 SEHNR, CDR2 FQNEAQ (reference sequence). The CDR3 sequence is CASSLQSWAGELFF. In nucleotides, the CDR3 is TGTGCCAGCAGCTTACAGTCGTGGGCCGGGGAGCTGTTTTTT.

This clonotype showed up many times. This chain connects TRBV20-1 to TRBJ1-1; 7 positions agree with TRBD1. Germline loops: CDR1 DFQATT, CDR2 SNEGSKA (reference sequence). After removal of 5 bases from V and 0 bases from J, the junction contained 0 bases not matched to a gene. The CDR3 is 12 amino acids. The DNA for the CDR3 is TGCAGTGCTGGGACAGTGAACACTGAAGCTTTCTTT. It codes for CSAGTVNTEAFF.

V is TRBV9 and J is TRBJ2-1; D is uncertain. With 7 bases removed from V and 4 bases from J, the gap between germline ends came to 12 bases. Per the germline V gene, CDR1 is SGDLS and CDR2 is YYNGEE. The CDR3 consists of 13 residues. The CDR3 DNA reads TGTGCCAGCTCTGGTCACCGATACAATGAGCAGTTCTTC. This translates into CASSGHRYNEQFF.

CDR3 region: CASSQEYGTTDTQYF. The CDR3 DNA reads TGCGCCAGCAGCCAAGAGTACGGGACCACAGATACGCAGTATTTT. The rearrangement links TRBV4-1 to TRBJ2-3; either TRBD1 or TRBD2 may supply D (5 bases each). Looked up from germline, CDR1 is MGHRA and CDR2 is YSYEKL. CDR3 length: 15 amino acids. Trimming left V 0 bases short and J 2 bases short, with 9 bases between.

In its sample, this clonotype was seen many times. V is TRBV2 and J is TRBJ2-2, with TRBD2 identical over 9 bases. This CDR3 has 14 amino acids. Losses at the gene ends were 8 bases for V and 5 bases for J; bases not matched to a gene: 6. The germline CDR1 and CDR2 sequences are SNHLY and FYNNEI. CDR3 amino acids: CASRASGTTGELFF. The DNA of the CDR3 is TGTGCCAGCCGGGCTAGCGGGACAACCGGGGAGCTGTTTTTT.

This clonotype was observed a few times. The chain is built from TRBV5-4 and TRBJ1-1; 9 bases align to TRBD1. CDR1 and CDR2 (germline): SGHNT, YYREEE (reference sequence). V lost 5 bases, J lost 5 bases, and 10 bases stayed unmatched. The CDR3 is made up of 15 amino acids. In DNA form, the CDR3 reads TGTGCCAGCAGTCTATCACAGGGGGCGCATACTGAAGCTTTCTTT. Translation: CASSLSQGAHTEAFF.

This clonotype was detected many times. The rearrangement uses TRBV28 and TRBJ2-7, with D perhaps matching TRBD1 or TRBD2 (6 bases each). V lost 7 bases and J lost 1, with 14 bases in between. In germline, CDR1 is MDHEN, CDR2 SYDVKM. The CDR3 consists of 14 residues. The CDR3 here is CASNLVGGSYEQYF. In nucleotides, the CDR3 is TGTGCCAGCAACCTGGTAGGGGGGTCCTACGAGCAGTACTTC.

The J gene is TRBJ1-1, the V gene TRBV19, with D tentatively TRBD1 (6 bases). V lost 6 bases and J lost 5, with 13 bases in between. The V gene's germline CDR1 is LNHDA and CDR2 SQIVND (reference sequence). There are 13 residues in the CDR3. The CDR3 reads CASRNVQGTEAFF. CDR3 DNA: TGTGCCAGTAGAAACGTTCAGGGGACTGAAGCTTTCTTT.

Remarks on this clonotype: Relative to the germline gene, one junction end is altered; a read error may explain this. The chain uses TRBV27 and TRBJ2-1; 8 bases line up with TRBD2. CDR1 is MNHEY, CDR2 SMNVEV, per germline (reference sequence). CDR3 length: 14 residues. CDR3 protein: CANSERGWYNEQFF. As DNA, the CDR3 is TGTGCCAACAGTGAGCGGGGGTGGTACAATGAGCAGTTCTTC.

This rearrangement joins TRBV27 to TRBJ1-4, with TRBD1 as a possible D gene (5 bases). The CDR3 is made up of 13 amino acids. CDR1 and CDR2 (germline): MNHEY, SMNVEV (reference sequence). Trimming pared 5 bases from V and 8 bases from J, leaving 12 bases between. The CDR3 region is CASSPASGEKLFF. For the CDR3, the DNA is TGTGCCAGCAGTCCGGCCTCAGGGGAAAAACTGTTTTTT.

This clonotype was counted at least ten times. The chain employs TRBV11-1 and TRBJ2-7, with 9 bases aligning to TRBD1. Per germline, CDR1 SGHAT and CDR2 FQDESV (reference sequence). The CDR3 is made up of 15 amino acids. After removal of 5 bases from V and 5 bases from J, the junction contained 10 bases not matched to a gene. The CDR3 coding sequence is TGTGCCAGCAGCCAGAGGACAGGGGAAATCCACGAGCAGTACTTC. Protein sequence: CASSQRTGEIHEQYF.

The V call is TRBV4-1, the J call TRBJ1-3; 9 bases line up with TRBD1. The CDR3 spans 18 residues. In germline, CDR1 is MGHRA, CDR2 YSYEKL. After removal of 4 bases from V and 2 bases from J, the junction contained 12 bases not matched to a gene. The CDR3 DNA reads TGCGCCAGCAGCCGACCGAGGACAGGGGTATCGGCTGGAAACACCATATATTTT. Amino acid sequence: CASSRPRTGVSAGNTIYF.

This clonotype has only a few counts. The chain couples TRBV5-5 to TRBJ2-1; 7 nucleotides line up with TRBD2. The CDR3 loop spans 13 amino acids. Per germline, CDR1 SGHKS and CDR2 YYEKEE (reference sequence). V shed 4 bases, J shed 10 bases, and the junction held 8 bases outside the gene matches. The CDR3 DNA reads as TGTGCCAGCAGCCACCGGGACGGGAGGGAGCAGTTCTTC. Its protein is CASSHRDGREQFF.

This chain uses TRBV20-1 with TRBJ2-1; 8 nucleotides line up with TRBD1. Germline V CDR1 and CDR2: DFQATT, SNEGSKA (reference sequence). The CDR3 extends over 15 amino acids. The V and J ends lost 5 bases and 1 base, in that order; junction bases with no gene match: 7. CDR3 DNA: TGCAGTGCTCACCTCGGGACAGGATCCTACAATGAGCAGTTCTTC. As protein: CSAHLGTGSYNEQFF.

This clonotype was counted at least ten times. The CDR3 DNA is TGTGCCAGCAGGGGTAGACAGGGCCACATGAACACTGAAGCTTTCTTT. As protein: CASRGRQGHMNTEAFF. The rearrangement joins TRBV6-1 to TRBJ1-1; 7 nucleotides align to TRBD1. CDR1 MNHNS and CDR2 SASEGT come from the germline V gene. The CDR3 has 16 amino acids. V lost 6 bases and J lost 0; bases outside the gene matches: 10.

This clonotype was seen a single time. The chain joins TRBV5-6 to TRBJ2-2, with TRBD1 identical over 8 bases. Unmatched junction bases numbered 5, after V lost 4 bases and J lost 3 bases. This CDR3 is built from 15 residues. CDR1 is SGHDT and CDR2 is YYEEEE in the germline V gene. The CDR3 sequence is CASSMLDRDTGELFF. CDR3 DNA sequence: TGTGCCAGCAGCATGCTGGACAGGGACACCGGGGAGCTGTTTTTT.

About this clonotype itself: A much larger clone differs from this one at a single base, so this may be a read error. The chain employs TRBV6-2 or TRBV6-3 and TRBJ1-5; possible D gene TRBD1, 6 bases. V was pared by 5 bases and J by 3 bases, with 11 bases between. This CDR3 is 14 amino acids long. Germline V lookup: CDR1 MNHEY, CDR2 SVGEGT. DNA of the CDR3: TGTGCCAGCAGTGAACAGGGTTTCAATCAGCCCCAGCATTTT. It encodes CASSEQGFNQPQHF.

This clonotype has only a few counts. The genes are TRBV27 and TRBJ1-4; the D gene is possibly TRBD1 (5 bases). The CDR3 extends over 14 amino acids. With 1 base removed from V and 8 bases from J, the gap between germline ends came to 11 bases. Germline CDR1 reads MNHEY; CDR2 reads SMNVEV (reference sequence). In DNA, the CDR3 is TGTGCCAGCAGTTTATTCGGGGACGAAGAAAAACTGTTTTTT. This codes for CASSLFGDEEKLFF.

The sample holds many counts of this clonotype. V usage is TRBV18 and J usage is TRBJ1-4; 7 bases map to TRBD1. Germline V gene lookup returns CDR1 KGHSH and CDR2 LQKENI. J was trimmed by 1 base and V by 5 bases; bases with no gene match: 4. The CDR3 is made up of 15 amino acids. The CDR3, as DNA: TGTGCCAGCTCAGAAAGACAGGGAACTAATGAAAAACTGTTTTTT. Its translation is CASSERQGTNEKLFF.

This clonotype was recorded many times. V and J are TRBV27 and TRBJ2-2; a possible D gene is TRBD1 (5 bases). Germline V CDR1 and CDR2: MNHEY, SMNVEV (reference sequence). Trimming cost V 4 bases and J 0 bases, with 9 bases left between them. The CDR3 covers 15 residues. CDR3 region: CASSSDRANTGELFF. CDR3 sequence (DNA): TGTGCCAGCAGTTCCGACAGAGCGAACACCGGGGAGCTGTTTTTT.

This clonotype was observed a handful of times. The CDR3 bases are TGTGCCAGCAGTTACTCGGACAGGGAAGGTTCACCCCTCCACTTT. It is translated as CASSYSDREGSPLHF. The chain couples TRBV6-5 to TRBJ1-6, with 8 bases matching TRBD1. The CDR3 totals 15 residues. From germline, CDR1 is MNHEY and CDR2 SVGAGI. The J segment lost 9 bases and the V segment lost 0 bases, leaving 4 bases of the junction unmatched.

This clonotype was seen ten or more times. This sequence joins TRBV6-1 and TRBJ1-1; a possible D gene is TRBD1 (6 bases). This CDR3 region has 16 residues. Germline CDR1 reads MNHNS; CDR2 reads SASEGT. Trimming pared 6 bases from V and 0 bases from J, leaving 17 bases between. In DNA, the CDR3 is TGTGCCAGCAGACGCACAGGGCGGAATTTGAACACTGAAGCTTTCTTT. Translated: CASRRTGRNLNTEAFF.

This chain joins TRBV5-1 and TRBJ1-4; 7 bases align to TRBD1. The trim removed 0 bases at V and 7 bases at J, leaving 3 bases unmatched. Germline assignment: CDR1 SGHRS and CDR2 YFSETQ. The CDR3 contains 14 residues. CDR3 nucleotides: TGCGCCAGCAGCTTGGAAGGGGGCGTTGAAAAACTGTTTTTT. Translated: CASSLEGGVEKLFF.

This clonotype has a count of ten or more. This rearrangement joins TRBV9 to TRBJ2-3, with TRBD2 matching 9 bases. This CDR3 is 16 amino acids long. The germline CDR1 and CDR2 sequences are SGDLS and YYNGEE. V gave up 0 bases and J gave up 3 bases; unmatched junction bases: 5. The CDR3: CASSVDQAGGTDTQYF. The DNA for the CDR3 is TGTGCCAGCAGCGTAGATCAAGCGGGGGGAACAGATACGCAGTATTTT.

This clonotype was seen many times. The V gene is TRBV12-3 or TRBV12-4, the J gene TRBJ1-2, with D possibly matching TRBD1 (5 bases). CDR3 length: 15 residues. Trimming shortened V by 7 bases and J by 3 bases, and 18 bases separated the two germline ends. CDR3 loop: CASNTLSRGDYGYTF. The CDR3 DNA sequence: TGTGCCAGCAACACCCTTTCCCGGGGGGACTATGGCTACACCTTC.

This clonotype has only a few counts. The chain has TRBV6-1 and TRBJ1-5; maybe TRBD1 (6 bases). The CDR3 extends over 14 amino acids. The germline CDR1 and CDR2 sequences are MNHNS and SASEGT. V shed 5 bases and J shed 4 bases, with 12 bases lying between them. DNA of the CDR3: TGTGCCAGCAGTACAGGGCGGGCGAATCAGCCCCAGCATTTT. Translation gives CASSTGRANQPQHF.

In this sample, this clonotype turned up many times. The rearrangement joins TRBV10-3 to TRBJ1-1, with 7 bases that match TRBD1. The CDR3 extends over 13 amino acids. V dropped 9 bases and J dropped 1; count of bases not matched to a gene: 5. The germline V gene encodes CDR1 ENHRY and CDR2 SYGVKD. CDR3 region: CAIGGPGNTEAFF. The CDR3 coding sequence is TGTGCCATAGGGGGCCCAGGGAACACTGAAGCTTTCTTT.

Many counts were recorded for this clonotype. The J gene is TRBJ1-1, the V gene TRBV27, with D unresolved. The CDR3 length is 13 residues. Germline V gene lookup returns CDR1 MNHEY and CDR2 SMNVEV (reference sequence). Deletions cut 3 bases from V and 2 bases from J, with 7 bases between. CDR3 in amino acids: CASSFRENTEAFF. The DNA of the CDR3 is TGTGCCAGCAGTTTTCGGGAAAACACTGAAGCTTTCTTT.